This TCR beta chain was sequenced for a study of blood T cell repertoires in COVID-19. Study as a whole: Spain, Italy and the United States supplied samples that represented acute and convalescent COVID-19. Sources were T cells, B-cell-depleted T cells, or PBMCs; the material itself was cDNA or gDNA.

Germline-derived CDR1 and CDR2 are SGHRS and YFSETQ. The junction had 5 bases not matched to a gene; V was cut back by 4 bases and J by 5 bases. The CDR3 has 13 residues. Under the authors' procedure: Amplification with reference gene primers provided the estimates of nucleated cell counts. Sequencing was performed with immunoSEQ multiplex PCR; in TCRdb, only in-frame clones are kept and a portion is missing. D and trimming come from the DNA, and the V and J calls and clone size come from that table. Seen here are about 140,000 clones, approximately 83% observed once, and the top ten hold more than 1.5%.

The V and J genes are TRBV5-1 and TRBJ2-5; 7 bases align to TRBD2. The receptor's source is a human donor in a cohort sampled during active COVID-19. The specimen sequenced was peripheral blood. CDR3 residues: CASSPMGGETQYF. The DNA for the CDR3 is TGCGCCAGCAGCCCAATGGGGGGGGAGACCCAGTACTTC.